The next 9 T cell receptor beta chains were all read from a single sample in a study of blood T cell repertoires in COVID-19. Sequenced by immunoSEQ multiplex PCR; TCRdb stores in-frame clones only, minus some. The repertoire holds 360,000 or so clones, with 80% to 85% as singletons. Sequencing input: PBMCs or T cells enriched from blood (not recorded which). The receptors come from a woman aged 50 to 60 who had recovered from COVID-19.

The rearrangement links TRBV11-3 to TRBJ2-7, with a weak D call TRBD1 (5 bases). Between the trimmed V and J ends, which lost 5 bases and 2 bases, there was a span of 13 bases. Germline CDR1 and CDR2: SGHNT and YENEEA. The CDR3 extends over 14 amino acids. DNA for the CDR3: TGTGCCAGCAGCCTTGAAAAGGGGCCCTACGAGCAGTACTTC. Residues: CASSLEKGPYEQYF.

The chain combines TRBV6-5 with TRBJ1-1, with a tentative D call TRBD1 (5 bases). Trimming took 4 bases from V and 5 from J, leaving 11 bases between them. Per the germline V gene, CDR1 is MNHEY and CDR2 is SVGAGI. CDR3 size: 13 residues. DNA of the CDR3: TGTGCCAGCAGTTCTCGGGGGGAAACTGAAGCTTTCTTT. Protein product: CASSSRGETEAFF.

The V call is TRBV2, the J call TRBJ1-5, with 7 bases that match TRBD1. CDR3 length: 17 amino acids. The trim removed 8 bases at V and 0 bases at J, leaving 13 bases unmatched. CDR1 is SNHLY and CDR2 is FYNNEI in the germline V gene. The CDR3 nucleotides are TGTGCCAGCGGCCAAACAGGGGTGACTTATAGCAATCAGCCCCAGCATTTT. Encoded protein: CASGQTGVTYSNQPQHF.

This sequence joins TRBV7-9 and TRBJ1-1, with D possibly matching TRBD1 (6 bases). Per the germline V gene, CDR1 is SEHNR and CDR2 is FQNEAQ (reference sequence). V was trimmed by 1 base and J by 1 base, leaving 10 bases between them. The CDR3 totals 15 residues. CDR3 coding DNA: TGTGCCAGCAGCTTAGACAGGGACCGGAACACTGAAGCTTTCTTT. This translates into CASSLDRDRNTEAFF. The variable domain in full, completed from reference TRBV7-9 and TRBJ1-1, reads DTGVSQNPRHKITKRGQNVTFRCDPISEHNRLYWYRQTLGQGPEFLTYFQNEAQLEKSRLLSDRFSAERPKGSFSTLEIQRTEQGDSAMYLCASSLDRDRNTEAFFGQGTRLTVV.

This sequence joins TRBV2 and TRBJ2-5, with D maybe TRBD1 (6 bases). The CDR3 is 13 amino acids. The germline CDR1 and CDR2 sequences are SNHLY and FYNNEI. V lost 5 bases and J 5 bases, leaving 12 bases between the germline ends. CDR3 amino acids: CASSSGQLETQYF. DNA of the CDR3: TGTGCCAGCAGTTCCGGACAGCTCGAGACCCAGTACTTC.

To note about this clone: The sample carries other DNA sequences with the same CDR3. The CDR3 spells CASSSGQGEHEQYF. DNA for the CDR3: TGCGCCAGCAGCTCAGGACAGGGTGAACACGAGCAGTACTTC. V gene TRBV5-1 combines with J gene TRBJ2-7, with 8 bases fitting TRBD1. Germline V lookup: CDR1 SGHRS, CDR2 YFSETQ. The CDR3 runs 14 residues. Trimming removed 3 bases from V and 5 bases from J; junction bases left unmatched: 7.

This rearrangement joins TRBV2 to TRBJ2-3; tentatively, D is TRBD2 (5 bases). V lost 10 bases to trimming and J lost 2 bases, with 10 bases between them. The CDR3 consists of 12 residues. The germline V gene encodes CDR1 SNHLY and CDR2 FYNNEI. CDR3 nucleotides: TGTGCCACCTCGGACTTCACAGATACGCAGTATTTT. It is translated as CATSDFTDTQYF.

This rearrangement joins TRBV29-1 to TRBJ1-1; possibly TRBD1 for D (6 bases). CDR1 is SQVTM and CDR2 is ANQGSEA in the germline V gene. This CDR3 spans 11 amino acids. Trimming took 5 bases from V and 9 from J, leaving 13 bases between them. DNA of the CDR3: TGCAGCGTTAACGACAGGTCAAAAGCTTTCTTT. Its protein product is CSVNDRSKAFF.

This rearrangement joins TRBV30 to TRBJ2-7; 11 bases fit TRBD1. The V gene's germline CDR1 is GTSNPN and CDR2 SVGIG (reference sequence). J lost 3 bases, V lost 6 bases, and 4 bases had no gene match. The CDR3 loop spans 13 amino acids. The CDR3, as DNA: TGTGCCTGCCTGGGGACAGGGGGCTACGAGCAGTACTTC. Translation gives CACLGTGGYEQYF. Filled out from reference TRBV30 and TRBJ2-7, the complete variable domain reads SQTIHQWPATLVQPVGSPLSLECTVEGTSNPNLYWYRQAAGRGLQLLFYSVGIGQISSEVPQNLSASRPQDRQFILSSKKLLLSDSGFYLCACLGTGGYEQYFGPGTRLTVT.